Reported below is one TCR beta chain. The data derive from a study of cytomegalovirus exposure and HLA in healthy donors. The primer mix had 60 Vbeta and 13 Jbeta primers. Using immunoSEQ multiplex PCR, the repertoire was profiled, and TCRdb retains in-frame clones only, with some absent. This table holds 100,000 or so clones, around three quarters found once. Germline V gene lookup returns CDR1 MNHEY and CDR2 SVGAGI. V was shortened by 2 bases and J by 4 bases, with 9 bases between the two germline ends. CDR3 length: 13 amino acids. This TCR derives from a woman between 50 and 59 years old in good health and CMV-seropositive. The sample was PBMCs. The J gene is TRBJ2-7, the V gene TRBV6-5, with D uncertain. CDR3: CASSYPSAYEQYF. The CDR3 nucleotides are TGTGCCAGCAGTTACCCGTCCGCGTACGAGCAGTACTTC.